Listed here are 26 T cell receptor beta chains from one sample, sequenced in a study of T cells in Graves' hyperthyroidism and ophthalmopathy (dated by TCRdb to the late 2010s). Libraries were made using multiplex PCR. Sequenced using an Illumina HiSeq 2000. The TCR beta CDR3 regions were amplified from the RNA transcripts. A first-round RT-PCR of the TCR CDR3 used the HTBI primer set with the Qiagen OneStep RT-PCR kit. TCRdb handled the public reads itself, with Q25 trimming in fastp and clone calling in MiXCR, and kept productive beta chains. Entries that share a CDR3 protein sequence are merged under the most common genes and DNA. The sample yields nearly 250,000 distinct CDR3 sequences; about 17% were counted once. The ten biggest clones cover about 29% of the sample. The sequenced sample was blood. The source of these receptors is a woman younger than 30 with Graves' ophthalmopathy.

This clonotype showed up many times. The rearrangement joins TRBV11-2 to TRBJ2-3; no clear D. V was trimmed by 1 base and J by 6 bases, leaving 8 bases between them. The CDR3 contains 13 residues. Germline CDR1 is SGHAT and CDR2 is FQNNGV. CDR3 DNA sequence: TGTGCCAGCAGCTTAGTATACGTGGATACGCAGTATTTT. As protein: CASSLVYVDTQYF.

This clonotype was observed many times. The chain links TRBV3-1 to TRBJ2-2; TRBD2 agrees at 7 bases. The CDR3 extends over 17 amino acids. Trimming removed 0 bases from V and 6 bases from J; junction bases left unmatched: 10. Per germline, CDR1 LGHDT and CDR2 YNNKEL (reference sequence). The CDR3 coding sequence is TGTGCCAGCAGCCAAGAGGACCGAGCGGGGAGGGCCGGGGAGCTGTTTTTT. Translation: CASSQEDRAGRAGELFF.

This chain uses TRBV28 with TRBJ1-2; perhaps TRBD1 as D (5 bases). The CDR3 extends over 14 amino acids. Germline V gene sequence: CDR1 MDHEN, CDR2 SYDVKM. V was pared by 5 bases and J by 4 bases, with 14 bases between. This CDR3 reads CASSPAGTPYGYTF. CDR3 bases: TGTGCCAGCAGTCCCGCCGGGACTCCCTATGGCTACACCTTC.

This clonotype turned up a few times. The CDR3 DNA is TGTGCCATCAGTGAGTCTCAAAGAAGGTTTGAAAAACTGTTTTTT. Its translation is CAISESQRRFEKLFF. This chain joins TRBV10-3 and TRBJ1-4; D unclear. Per the germline V gene, CDR1 is ENHRY and CDR2 is SYGVKD. The V end lost 0 bases, the J end lost 7 bases, and 12 bases lay between the germline ends. The CDR3 has 15 amino acids.

This clonotype was detected many times. V is TRBV20-1 and J is TRBJ2-7; possible D gene TRBD2, 6 bases. The CDR3 has 13 residues. Trimming left V 3 bases short and J 2 bases short, with 11 bases between. Germline V CDR1 and CDR2: DFQATT, SNEGSKA (reference sequence). CDR3 loop: CSASYGGTYEQYF. In nucleotides, the CDR3 is TGCAGTGCTAGCTACGGAGGGACCTACGAGCAGTACTTC.

This clonotype was detected many times. J is TRBJ2-1 and V is TRBV28; 10 positions agree with TRBD2. The CDR3 has 15 residues. The germline V gene has CDR1 MDHEN and CDR2 SYDVKM. V lost 3 bases and J lost 7; bases outside the gene matches: 6. CDR3: CASSFPSGSVNEQFF. CDR3 nucleotide sequence: TGTGCCAGCAGTTTTCCTAGCGGGAGTGTGAATGAGCAGTTCTTC.

This clonotype has ten or more counts. The chain combines TRBV27 with TRBJ2-3; 10 bases fit TRBD2. There are 17 residues in the CDR3. Germline V gene data show CDR1 as MNHEY and CDR2 as SMNVEV (reference sequence). V lost 5 bases to trimming and J lost 3 bases; unmatched junction nucleotides: 11. The CDR3, as DNA: TGTGCCAGCAGTACGTTAATCCTTAGCGGGGGGACAGATACGCAGTATTTT. Amino acids: CASSTLILSGGTDTQYF.

This clonotype was observed many times. This sequence joins TRBV24-1 and TRBJ1-2; 8 nucleotides match TRBD1. The CDR3 loop spans 14 amino acids. V shed 6 bases, J shed 2 bases, and the junction held 4 bases outside the gene matches. The germline V gene encodes CDR1 KGHDR and CDR2 SFDVKD. The CDR3 DNA sequence: TGTGCCACCAGTCCCGGACAGGGCAACTATGGCTACACCTTC. Encoded protein: CATSPGQGNYGYTF.

This clonotype has at least ten counts. The rearrangement links TRBV7-9 to TRBJ2-1; unclear D gene. Trimming pared 2 bases from V and 2 bases from J, leaving 10 bases between. The CDR3 sequence is 15 residues long. Germline CDR1 is SEHNR and CDR2 is FQNEAQ (reference sequence). The DNA of the CDR3 is TGTGCCAGCAGCTTATCTCGTGGCGCCTACAATGAGCAGTTCTTC. Residues: CASSLSRGAYNEQFF. Full variable domain (remainder filled in from reference TRBV7-9 and TRBJ2-1): DTGVSQNPRHKITKRGQNVTFRCDPISEHNRLYWYRQTLGQGPEFLTYFQNEAQLEKSRLLSDRFSAERPKGSFSTLEIQRTEQGDSAMYLCASSLSRGAYNEQFFGPGTRLTVL.

This chain links TRBV3-2 with TRBJ2-5; TRBD2 is taken as the D call from the table, unchecked against the DNA. TRBV3-2 is annotated as a pseudogene. The CDR3 loop spans 17 amino acids. The CDR3 DNA follows: TGTGCCAGCAGCCAGCAAAGGGGACTCGGGGACCAAGAGACCCAGTACTTC. It yields the protein CASSQQRGLGDQETQYF.

Ten or more counts support this clonotype. V and J are TRBV7-2 and TRBJ2-2, with D perhaps matching TRBD2 (6 bases). CDR3 length equals 12 residues. The V end lost 4 bases, the J end lost 8 bases, and 8 bases lay between the germline ends. Germline values: CDR1 SGHTA, CDR2 FQGNSA. The CDR3 here is CASSSAGGELFF. The CDR3 bases are TGTGCCAGCAGCTCCGCGGGGGGGGAGCTGTTTTTT.

There are many counts of this clonotype. The chain joins TRBV11-3 to TRBJ1-1; no clear D gene. The V end was cut by 0 bases, the J end by 3 bases, with 14 bases between. Germline values: CDR1 SGHNT, CDR2 YENEEA. The CDR3 is 16 residues long. The CDR3 DNA sequence: TGTGCCAGCAGCTTAGAGGGGAGTAGGAACCACACTGAAGCTTTCTTT. Its translation is CASSLEGSRNHTEAFF. Variable domain in full (rest from reference TRBV11-3 and TRBJ1-1): EAGVVQSPRYKIIEKKQPVAFWCNPISGHNTLYWYLQNLGQGPELLIRYENEEAVDDSQLPKDRFSAERLKGVDSTLKIQPAELGDSAVYLCASSLEGSRNHTEAFFGQGTRLTVV.

This clonotype has a count of ten or more. The V and J genes are TRBV28 and TRBJ2-5; a possible D gene is TRBD2 (5 bases). This CDR3 comprises 13 residues. Deletions cut 5 bases from V and 1 base from J, with 8 bases between. The V gene's germline CDR1 is MDHEN and CDR2 SYDVKM. CDR3 DNA sequence: TGTGCCAGCAGTGCGGCGGGCCAAGAGACCCAGTACTTC. Protein product: CASSAAGQETQYF.

This clonotype was observed at least ten times. The chain links TRBV5-1 to TRBJ1-5; tentative D call: TRBD1 (6 bases). The CDR3 is 15 amino acids. Germline CDR1 and CDR2: SGHRS and YFSETQ. V lost 3 bases, J lost 1 base, and 11 bases lay in between. This chain's CDR3 is CASSYTGQSNQPQHF. The CDR3, as DNA: TGCGCCAGCAGCTATACGGGACAAAGCAATCAGCCCCAGCATTTT.

This clonotype showed up just a few times. V gene TRBV14 combines with J gene TRBJ1-2, with 8 bases matching TRBD1. CDR3 length equals 16 residues. The germline CDR1 and CDR2 sequences are SGHDN and FVKESK. The V segment lost 3 bases and the J segment 1 base; nucleotides outside the gene matches: 7. CDR3 nucleotides: TGTGCCAGCAGCCATAGACAGGGGTCGCTTAACTATGGCTACACCTTC. Translation gives CASSHRQGSLNYGYTF.

This clonotype was observed many times. V gene TRBV6-5 combines with J gene TRBJ1-1; tentatively, D is TRBD1 (5 bases). In germline, CDR1 is MNHEY, CDR2 SVGAGI. Trimming left V 0 bases short and J 4 bases short, with 12 bases between. This CDR3 contains 15 residues. CDR3 protein: CASSYSPAGSTEAFF. The CDR3, as DNA: TGTGCCAGCAGTTACTCGCCAGCAGGGAGCACTGAAGCTTTCTTT.

This clonotype came up many times. The J gene is TRBJ2-7, the V gene TRBV28, with D maybe TRBD1 (6 bases). Germline V CDR1 and CDR2: MDHEN, SYDVKM. V lost 11 bases and J lost 0, with 14 bases in between. The CDR3 is made up of 13 amino acids. The CDR3 region has the DNA TGTGCCGCTTTGGACAGTTTCTCCTACGAGCAGTACTTC. Translation gives CAALDSFSYEQYF.

Ten or more counts support this clonotype. This chain links TRBV5-1 with TRBJ2-7; 8 nucleotides align to TRBD2. Germline lookup yields CDR1 SGHRS and CDR2 YFSETQ. The CDR3 spans 16 residues. The ends lost 2 bases at V and 3 bases at J; junction bases unmatched: 10. CDR3: CASSLQGRREGYEQYF. CDR3 DNA: TGCGCCAGCAGCTTACAAGGGAGACGGGAGGGCTACGAGCAGTACTTC.

This clonotype appeared many times. This sequence joins TRBV11-2 and TRBJ1-2, with a tentative D call TRBD1 (5 bases). Trimming shortened V by 1 base and J by 7 bases, and 16 bases separated the two germline ends. This CDR3 region has 15 residues. Germline V gene lookup returns CDR1 SGHAT and CDR2 FQNNGV. CDR3 sequence: CASSLVGGPPRGYTF. CDR3 nucleotides: TGTGCCAGCAGCTTAGTGGGGGGTCCTCCCCGTGGCTACACCTTC.

This clonotype was seen repeatedly, ten times or more. J is TRBJ2-6 and V is TRBV12-3 or TRBV12-4; unclear D gene. CDR3 size: 16 residues. Trimming pared 3 bases from V and 3 bases from J, leaving 12 bases between. The CDR3 sequence: CASSFGSAGGANVLTF. The CDR3 bases are TGTGCCAGCAGTTTCGGCAGCGCCGGTGGGGCCAACGTCCTGACTTTC.

The chain carries TRBV6-1 and TRBJ1-4; TRBD1 aligns across 7 bases. J gave up 3 bases and V 5 bases, and 6 bases lay outside the gene matches. The germline CDR1 and CDR2 sequences are MNHNS and SASEGT. CDR3 length equals 15 residues. CDR3 nucleotide sequence: TGTGCCAGCAGTAGAACAGGGGCAGCTAATGAAAAACTGTTTTTT. Its protein is CASSRTGAANEKLFF.

The chain couples TRBV19 to TRBJ1-5; D is perhaps TRBD1 (5 bases). This CDR3 contains 13 residues. Looked up from germline, CDR1 is LNHDA and CDR2 is SQIVND (reference sequence). Trimming pared 5 bases from V and 5 bases from J, leaving 10 bases between. As DNA, the CDR3 is TGTGCCAGTAGTGTAACAGGCTATCAGCCCCAGCATTTT. It is translated as CASSVTGYQPQHF.

This clonotype was picked up many times. The chain carries TRBV19 and TRBJ1-1; D call uncertain. V was pared by 5 bases and J by 3 bases, with 13 bases between. The CDR3 runs 14 residues. Germline V CDR1 and CDR2: LNHDA, SQIVND (reference sequence). The CDR3 DNA reads TGTGCCAGTAGTCCCTGGCAGGATTACACTGAAGCTTTCTTT. It translates to CASSPWQDYTEAFF.

This clonotype has ten or more counts. The rearrangement joins TRBV20-1 to TRBJ1-6; possible D gene TRBD1, 5 bases. The V and J ends lost 3 bases and 10 bases respectively, with 10 bases between them. The germline gives CDR1 DFQATT, CDR2 SNEGSKA (reference sequence). CDR3 length: 12 amino acids. The CDR3 DNA sequence: TGCAGTGCTAGGGCAGGGAGGTCACCCCTCCACTTT. Its protein product is CSARAGRSPLHF.

At least ten counts were recorded for this clonotype. The J gene is TRBJ2-7, the V gene TRBV24-1; D possibly uses TRBD1 or TRBD2 (5 bases each). V lost 3 bases and J 2 bases, leaving 13 bases between the germline ends. The CDR3 is 15 amino acids. The V gene's germline CDR1 is KGHDR and CDR2 SFDVKD. The CDR3 is CATSDRRDGAYEQYF. The DNA of the CDR3 is TGTGCCACCAGTGATCGCCGGGACGGTGCCTACGAGCAGTACTTC.

With respect to this clonotype: This may stem from a read error, because a much larger clone lies one nucleotide away. This rearrangement joins TRBV6-1 to TRBJ1-2, with D unclear. Germline V gene sequence: CDR1 MNHNS, CDR2 SASEGT. The CDR3 has 16 residues. The CDR3 sequence is CASSEAQRVWNYGCTF. CDR3 bases: TGTGCCAGCAGTGAAGCTCAGAGGGTTTGGAACTATGGCTGCACCTTC.